The 3 T cell receptor beta chains reported below all come from one sample, sequenced in a study of cytomegalovirus exposure and HLA in healthy donors. A multiplex PCR was run with 60 Vbeta primers and 13 Jbeta primers. Assay used: immunoSEQ multiplex PCR; TCRdb lists only in-frame clones, some missing. Here the sample spans about 160,000 clones, around four fifths being singletons. Sequenced sample: PBMCs. These receptors were collected from a female donor in good health and CMV-seronegative.

The chain recombines TRBV15 with TRBJ2-3; 11 nucleotides agree with TRBD1. Trimming removed 2 bases from V and 5 bases from J; junction bases left unmatched: 3. The CDR3 runs to 15 residues. Germline-derived CDR1 and CDR2 are LNHNV and YYDKDF (reference sequence). CDR3 DNA: TGTGCCACCAGCAGACCGGGACAGGGGGGAGATACGCAGTATTTT. As protein: CATSRPGQGGDTQYF.

The chain joins TRBV30 to TRBJ2-1; D possibly corresponds to TRBD1 (6 bases). V dropped 3 bases and J dropped 2 bases, with 11 bases sitting between them. The germline V gene encodes CDR1 GTSNPN and CDR2 SVGIG (reference sequence). The length of the CDR3 is 14 residues. The CDR3 spells CAWRSGTTYNEQFF. CDR3 DNA: TGTGCCTGGAGATCGGGGACAACCTACAATGAGCAGTTCTTC.

This clone was counted a single time. This rearrangement joins TRBV29-1 to TRBJ1-1, with D unclear. V lost 6 bases to trimming and J lost 7 bases, with 15 bases between them. CDR3 size: 12 residues. The germline CDR1 and CDR2 sequences are SQVTM and ANQGSEA. CDR3 protein: CSVERDMVEAFF. In DNA, the CDR3 is TGCAGCGTCGAGCGGGATATGGTTGAAGCTTTCTTT.